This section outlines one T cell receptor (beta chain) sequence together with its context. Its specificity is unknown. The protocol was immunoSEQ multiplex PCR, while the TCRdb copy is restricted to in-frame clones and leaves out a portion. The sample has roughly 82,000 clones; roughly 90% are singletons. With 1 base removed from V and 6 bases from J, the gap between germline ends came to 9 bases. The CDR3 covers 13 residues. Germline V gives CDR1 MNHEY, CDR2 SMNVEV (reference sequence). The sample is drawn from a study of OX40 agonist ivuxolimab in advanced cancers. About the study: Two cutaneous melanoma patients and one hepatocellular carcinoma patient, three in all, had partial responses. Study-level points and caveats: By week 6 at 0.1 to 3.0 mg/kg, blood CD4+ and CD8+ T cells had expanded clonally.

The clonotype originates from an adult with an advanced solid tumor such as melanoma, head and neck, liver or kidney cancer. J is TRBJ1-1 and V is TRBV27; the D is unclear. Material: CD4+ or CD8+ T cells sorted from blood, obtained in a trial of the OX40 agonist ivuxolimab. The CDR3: CASSLLYRSEAFF. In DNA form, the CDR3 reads TGTGCCAGCAGTTTATTATACCGCTCTGAAGCTTTCTTT.